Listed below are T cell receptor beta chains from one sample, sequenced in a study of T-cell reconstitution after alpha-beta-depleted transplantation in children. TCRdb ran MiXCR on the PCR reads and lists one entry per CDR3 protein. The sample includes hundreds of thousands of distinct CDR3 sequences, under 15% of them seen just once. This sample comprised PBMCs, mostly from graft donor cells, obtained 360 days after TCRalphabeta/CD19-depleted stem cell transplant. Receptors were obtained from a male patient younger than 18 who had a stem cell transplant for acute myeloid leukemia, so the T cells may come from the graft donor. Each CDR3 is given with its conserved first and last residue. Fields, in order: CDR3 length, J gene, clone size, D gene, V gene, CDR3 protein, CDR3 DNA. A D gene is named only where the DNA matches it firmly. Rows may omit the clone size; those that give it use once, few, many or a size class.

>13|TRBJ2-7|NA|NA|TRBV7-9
CASSQLASREQYF
TGTGCCAGCAGCCAGCTGGCTAGCCGCGAGCAGTACTTC
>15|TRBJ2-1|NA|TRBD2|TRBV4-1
CASSLPSGRYNEQFF
TGCGCCAGCAGCCTACCTAGCGGGAGGTACAATGAGCAGTTCTTC
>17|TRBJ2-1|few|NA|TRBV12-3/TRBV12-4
CASSFPMSGPLHNEQFF
TGTGCCAGCAGTTTCCCCATGTCTGGCCCGTTGCACAATGAGCAGTTCTTC
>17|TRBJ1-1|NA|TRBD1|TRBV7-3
CASSLRQGNYRNTEAFF
TGTGCCAGCAGCTTAAGACAGGGGAATTATAGGAACACTGAAGCTTTCTTT
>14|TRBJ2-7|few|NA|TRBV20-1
CSAGLRGPIYEQYF
TGCAGTGCTGGTCTGCGGGGGCCAATCTACGAGCAGTACTTC
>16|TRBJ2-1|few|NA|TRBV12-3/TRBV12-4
CASSLAVWGAFNEQFF
TGTGCCAGCAGTTTAGCTGTCTGGGGGGCCTTCAATGAGCAGTTCTTC
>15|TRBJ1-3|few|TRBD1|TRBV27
CASSFRTGEGNTIYF
TGTGCCAGCAGTTTCCGGACAGGGGAAGGAAACACCATATATTTT
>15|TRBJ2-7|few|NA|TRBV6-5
CASSYQQYAHYEQYF
TGTGCCAGCAGTTACCAACAATACGCGCACTACGAGCAGTACTTC
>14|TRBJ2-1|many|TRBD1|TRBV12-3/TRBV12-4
CASDGTGDNNEQFF
TGTGCCAGCGACGGGACAGGGGATAACAATGAGCAGTTCTTC
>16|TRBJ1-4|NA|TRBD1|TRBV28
CASSRPGGAGNEKLFF
TGTGCCAGCAGCCGTCCAGGGGGCGCGGGTAATGAAAAACTGTTTTTT
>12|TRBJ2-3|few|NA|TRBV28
CASSLRAAAQYF
TGTGCCAGCAGTTTAAGGGCTGCGGCGCAGTATTTT
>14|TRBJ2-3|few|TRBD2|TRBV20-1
CSATLAGVQSTQYF
TGCAGTGCTACACTAGCGGGAGTACAAAGTACGCAGTATTTT
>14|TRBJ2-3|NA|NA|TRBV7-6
CASSLIQDTDTQYF
TGTGCCAGCAGCTTAATCCAGGACACAGATACGCAGTATTTT
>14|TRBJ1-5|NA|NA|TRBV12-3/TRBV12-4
CASSIRGKNQPQHF
TGTGCCAGCAGTATTCGGGGGAAGAATCAGCCCCAGCATTTT
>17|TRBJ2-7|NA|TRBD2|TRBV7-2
CASSFLRTSGTQYEQYF
TGTGCCAGCAGCTTCCTGAGGACTAGCGGGACCCAATACGAGCAGTACTTC
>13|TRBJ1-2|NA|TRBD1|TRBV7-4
CASSSRDSYGYTF
TGTGCCAGCAGCTCCCGGGACAGCTATGGCTACACCTTC
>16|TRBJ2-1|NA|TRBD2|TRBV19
CASSLSSSGRPGEQFF
TGTGCCAGTAGTCTTTCCTCTAGCGGGAGACCCGGTGAGCAGTTCTTC
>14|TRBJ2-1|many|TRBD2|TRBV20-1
CSATRTSGGYEQFF
TGCAGTGCTACTCGGACTAGCGGGGGCTATGAGCAGTTCTTC
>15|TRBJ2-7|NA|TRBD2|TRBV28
CASSRLAGTLYEQYF
TGTGCCAGCAGCCGCTTAGCGGGCACACTTTACGAGCAGTACTTC
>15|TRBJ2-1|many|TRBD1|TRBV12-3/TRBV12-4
CASPRGGLGSNEQFF
TGTGCCAGCCCAAGAGGGGGCCTCGGGTCCAATGAGCAGTTCTTC
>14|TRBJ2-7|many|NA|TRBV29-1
CSVGKGETPYEQYF
TGCAGCGTTGGTAAGGGGGAAACCCCCTACGAGCAGTACTTC
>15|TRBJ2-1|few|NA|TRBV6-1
CAISRSASSYNEQFF
TGTGCCATCTCCAGGAGCGCGAGCTCCTACAATGAGCAGTTCTTC
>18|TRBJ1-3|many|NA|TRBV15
CATSITRIRGLSGNTIYF
TGTGCCACCAGCATCACCCGGATCAGGGGTTTATCTGGAAACACCATATATTTT
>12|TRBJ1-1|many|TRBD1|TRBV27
CASRTGHTEAFF
TGTGCCAGCAGGACAGGGCACACTGAAGCTTTCTTT
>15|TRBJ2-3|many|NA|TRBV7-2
CASSFFRRGTDTQYF
TGTGCCAGCAGCTTTTTTCGTAGGGGCACAGATACGCAGTATTTT
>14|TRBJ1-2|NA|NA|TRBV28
CASSGRSPPFGYTF
TGTGCCAGCAGTGGCCGTTCGCCTCCCTTTGGCTACACCTTC
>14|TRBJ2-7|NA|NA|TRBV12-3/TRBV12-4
CASSSAGPDYEQYF
TGTGCCAGCAGTTCCGCGGGACCGGACTACGAGCAGTACTTC
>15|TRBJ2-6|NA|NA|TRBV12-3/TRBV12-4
CASSFDSPGANVLTF
TGTGCCAGCAGTTTCGACTCCCCTGGGGCCAACGTCCTGACTTTC
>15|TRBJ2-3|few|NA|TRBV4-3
CASSHDGSSTDTQYF
TGCGCCAGCAGCCATGACGGCTCTAGCACAGATACGCAGTATTTT
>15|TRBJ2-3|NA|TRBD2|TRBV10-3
CAISPIELAGYTQYF
TGTGCCATCAGCCCCATCGAGCTAGCGGGGTATACGCAGTATTTT
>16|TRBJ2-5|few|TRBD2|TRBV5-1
CASRRGTSGTGETQYF
TGCGCCAGCAGACGTGGGACTAGCGGGACTGGGGAGACCCAGTACTTC